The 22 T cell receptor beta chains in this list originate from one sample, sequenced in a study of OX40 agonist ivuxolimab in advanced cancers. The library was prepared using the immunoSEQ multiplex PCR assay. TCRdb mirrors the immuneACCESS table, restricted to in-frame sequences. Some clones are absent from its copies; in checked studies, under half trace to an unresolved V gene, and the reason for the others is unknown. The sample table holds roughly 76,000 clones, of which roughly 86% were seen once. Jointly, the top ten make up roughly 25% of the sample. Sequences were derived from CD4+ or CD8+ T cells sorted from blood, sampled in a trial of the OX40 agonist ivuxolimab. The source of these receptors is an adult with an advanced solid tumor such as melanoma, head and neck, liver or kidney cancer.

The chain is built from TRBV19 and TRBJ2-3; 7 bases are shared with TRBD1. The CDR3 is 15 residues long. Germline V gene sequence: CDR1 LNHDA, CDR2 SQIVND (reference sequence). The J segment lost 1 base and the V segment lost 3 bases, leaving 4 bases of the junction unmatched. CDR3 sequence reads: CASSITGVGTDTQYF. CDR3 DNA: TGTGCCAGTAGTATTACAGGGGTCGGCACAGATACGCAGTATTTT.

The CDR3 region has the DNA TGTGCCATCAGTGAGCCGAGGGGACCCAGGGGCACAGATACGCAGTATTTT. Protein sequence: CAISEPRGPRGTDTQYF. The V call is TRBV10-3, the J call TRBJ2-3; TRBD1 or TRBD2 may be the D gene (5 bases each). CDR3 size: 17 residues. Deletions cut 2 bases from V and 1 base from J, with 16 bases between. CDR1 and CDR2 (germline): ENHRY, SYGVKD.

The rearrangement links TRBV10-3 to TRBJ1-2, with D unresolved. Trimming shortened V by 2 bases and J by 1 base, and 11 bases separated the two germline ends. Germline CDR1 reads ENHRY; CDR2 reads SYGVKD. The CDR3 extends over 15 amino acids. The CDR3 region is CAISEQSQLNYGYTF. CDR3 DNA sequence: TGTGCCATCAGTGAGCAGAGTCAGCTTAACTATGGCTACACCTTC.

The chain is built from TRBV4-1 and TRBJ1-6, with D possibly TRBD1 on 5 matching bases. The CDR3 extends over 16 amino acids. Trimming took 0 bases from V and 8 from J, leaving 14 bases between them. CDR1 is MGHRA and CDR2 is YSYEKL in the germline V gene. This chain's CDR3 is CASSQDSPGSHSPLHF. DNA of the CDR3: TGCGCCAGCAGCCAAGATTCCCCAGGGTCCCATTCACCCCTCCACTTT.

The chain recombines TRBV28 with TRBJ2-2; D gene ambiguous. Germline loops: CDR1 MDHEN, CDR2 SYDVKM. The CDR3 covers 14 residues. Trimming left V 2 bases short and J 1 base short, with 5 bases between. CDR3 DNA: TGTGCCAGCAGTTTACACAGGAACACCGGGGAGCTGTTTTTT. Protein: CASSLHRNTGELFF.

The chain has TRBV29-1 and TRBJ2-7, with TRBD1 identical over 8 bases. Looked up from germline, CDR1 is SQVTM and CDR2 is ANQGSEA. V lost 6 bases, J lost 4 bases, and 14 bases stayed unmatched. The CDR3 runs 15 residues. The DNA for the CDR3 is TGCAGCGTGCGGGACTGGACAGGGTCGGCTTACGAGCAGTACTTC. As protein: CSVRDWTGSAYEQYF.

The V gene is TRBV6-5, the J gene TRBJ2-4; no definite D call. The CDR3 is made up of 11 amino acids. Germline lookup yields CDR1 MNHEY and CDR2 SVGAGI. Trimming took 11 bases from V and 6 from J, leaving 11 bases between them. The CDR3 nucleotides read TGTGCCGCTCATAACGGAAACATTCAGTACTTC. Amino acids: CAAHNGNIQYF.

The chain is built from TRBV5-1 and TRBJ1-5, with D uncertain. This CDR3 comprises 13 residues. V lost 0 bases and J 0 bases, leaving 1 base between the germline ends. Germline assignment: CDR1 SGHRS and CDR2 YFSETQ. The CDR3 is CASSLASNQPQHF. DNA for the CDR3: TGCGCCAGCAGCTTGGCTAGCAATCAGCCCCAGCATTTT.

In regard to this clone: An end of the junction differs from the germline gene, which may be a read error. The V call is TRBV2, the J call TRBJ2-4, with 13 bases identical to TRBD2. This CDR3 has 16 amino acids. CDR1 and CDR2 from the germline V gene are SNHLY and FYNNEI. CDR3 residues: CASSEGLAGGGWSRDF. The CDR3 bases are TGTGCCAGCAGTGAAGGACTAGCGGGGGGAGGATGGAGTCGGGACTTC.

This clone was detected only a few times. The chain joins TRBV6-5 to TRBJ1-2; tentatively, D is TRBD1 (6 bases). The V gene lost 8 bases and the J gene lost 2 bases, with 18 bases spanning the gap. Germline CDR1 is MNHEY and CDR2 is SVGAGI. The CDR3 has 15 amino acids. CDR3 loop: CASSPSTGGNYGYTF. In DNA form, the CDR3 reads TGTGCCAGCTCTCCGTCGACGGGGGGCAACTATGGCTACACCTTC.

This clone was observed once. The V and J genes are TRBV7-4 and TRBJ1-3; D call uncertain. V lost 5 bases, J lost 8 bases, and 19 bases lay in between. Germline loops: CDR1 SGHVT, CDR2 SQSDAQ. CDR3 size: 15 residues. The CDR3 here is CASSRLRREVYTIYF. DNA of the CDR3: TGTGCCAGCAGCCGCCTCCGTCGTGAGGTCTACACCATATATTTT.

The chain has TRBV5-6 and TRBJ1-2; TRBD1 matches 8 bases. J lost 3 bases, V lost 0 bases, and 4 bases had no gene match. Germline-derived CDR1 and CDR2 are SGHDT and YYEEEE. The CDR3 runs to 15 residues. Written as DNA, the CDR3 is TGTGCCAGCAGCTTGGGGGACAGGTACTACTATGGCTACACCTTC. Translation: CASSLGDRYYYGYTF.

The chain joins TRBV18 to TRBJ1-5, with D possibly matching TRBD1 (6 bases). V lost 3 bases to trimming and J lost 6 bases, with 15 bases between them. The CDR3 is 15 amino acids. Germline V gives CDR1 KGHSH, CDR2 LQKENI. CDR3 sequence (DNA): TGTGCCAGCTCACCCGCCGGGACAAAGGGTCAGCCCCAGCATTTT. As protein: CASSPAGTKGQPQHF.

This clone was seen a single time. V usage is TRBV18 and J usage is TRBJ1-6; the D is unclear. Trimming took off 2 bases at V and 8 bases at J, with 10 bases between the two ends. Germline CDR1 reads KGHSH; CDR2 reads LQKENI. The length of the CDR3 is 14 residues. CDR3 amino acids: CASSPAVVDSPLHF. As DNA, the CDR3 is TGTGCCAGCTCACCAGCGGTAGTGGATTCACCCCTCCACTTT.

The CDR3 DNA follows: TGTGCCTTCGGGACCGGAAACACCATATATTTT. The encoded protein is CAFGTGNTIYF. The chain carries TRBV30 and TRBJ1-3; TRBD1 is a possible D gene (5 bases). Germline lookup yields CDR1 GTSNPN and CDR2 SVGIG (reference sequence). Trimming pared 7 bases from V and 4 bases from J, leaving 8 bases between. The CDR3 consists of 11 residues.

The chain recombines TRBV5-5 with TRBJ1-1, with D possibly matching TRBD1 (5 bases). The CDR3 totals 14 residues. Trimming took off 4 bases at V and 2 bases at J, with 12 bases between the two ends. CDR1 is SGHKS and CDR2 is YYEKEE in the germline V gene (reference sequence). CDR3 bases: TGTGCCAGCAGCCTCCAGGGTAGTAACACTGAAGCTTTCTTT. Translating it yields CASSLQGSNTEAFF.

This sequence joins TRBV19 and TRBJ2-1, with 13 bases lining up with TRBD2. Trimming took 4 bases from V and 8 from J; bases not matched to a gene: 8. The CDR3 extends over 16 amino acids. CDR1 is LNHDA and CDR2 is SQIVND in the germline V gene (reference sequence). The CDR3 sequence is CASSTRTSGSEDEQFF. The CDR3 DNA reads TGTGCCAGTAGTACTCGGACTAGCGGGAGCGAGGATGAGCAGTTCTTC.

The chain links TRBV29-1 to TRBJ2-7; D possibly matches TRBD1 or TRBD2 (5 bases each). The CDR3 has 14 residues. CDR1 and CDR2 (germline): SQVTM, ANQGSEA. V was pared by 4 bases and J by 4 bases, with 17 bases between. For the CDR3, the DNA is TGCAGCGTTGCGAAACCGGGACGAGAATACGAGCAGTACTTC. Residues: CSVAKPGREYEQYF.

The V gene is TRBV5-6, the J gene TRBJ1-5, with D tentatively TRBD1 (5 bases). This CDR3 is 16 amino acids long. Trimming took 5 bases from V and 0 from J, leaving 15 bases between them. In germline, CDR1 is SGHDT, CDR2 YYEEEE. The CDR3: CASSIRGLYSNQPQHF. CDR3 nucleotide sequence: TGTGCCAGCAGTATCCGGGGACTTTATAGCAATCAGCCCCAGCATTTT.

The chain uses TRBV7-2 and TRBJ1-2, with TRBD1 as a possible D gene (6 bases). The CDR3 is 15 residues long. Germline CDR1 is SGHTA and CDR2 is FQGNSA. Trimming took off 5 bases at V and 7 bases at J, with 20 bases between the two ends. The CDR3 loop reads CASSPDRIGGFGYTF. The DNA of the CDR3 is TGTGCCAGCAGCCCAGACAGGATAGGAGGCTTTGGCTACACCTTC.

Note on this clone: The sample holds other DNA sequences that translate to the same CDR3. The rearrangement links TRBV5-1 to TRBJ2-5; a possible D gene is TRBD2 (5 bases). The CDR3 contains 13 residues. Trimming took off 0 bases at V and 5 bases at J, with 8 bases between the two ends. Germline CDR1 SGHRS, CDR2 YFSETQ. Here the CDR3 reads CASSLAWEETQYF. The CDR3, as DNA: TGCGCCAGCAGCTTGGCCTGGGAGGAGACCCAGTACTTC.

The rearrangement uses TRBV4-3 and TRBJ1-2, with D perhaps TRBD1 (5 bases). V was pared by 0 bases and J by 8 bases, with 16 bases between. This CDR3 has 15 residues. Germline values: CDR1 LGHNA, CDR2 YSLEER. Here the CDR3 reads CASSQDTGRVDGYTF. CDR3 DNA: TGCGCCAGCAGCCAAGATACGGGCAGGGTGGACGGCTACACCTTC.